Shown below are 21 T cell receptor beta chains from a single sample sequenced in a study of shared clonotypes between healthy human individuals. TCRdb's copy holds only in-frame clones and misses some; the assay was immunoSEQ multiplex PCR. Among over 700,000 clones listed, 72% were seen once. Specimen: memory CD4+ T cells sorted from blood. Subset: CD45RA-negative fraction. The source of these receptors is a woman between 25 and 40 years old in good health.

The CDR3 spells CASSFRTATNEKLFF. The CDR3 nucleotides are TGTGCCAGCTCATTCCGCACGGCAACTAATGAAAAACTGTTTTTT. J is TRBJ1-4 and V is TRBV18; D gene ambiguous. The V gene lost 5 bases and the J gene lost 0 bases, with 10 bases spanning the gap. Germline-derived CDR1 and CDR2 are KGHSH and LQKENI. The CDR3 extends over 15 amino acids.

This clone showed up just once. V gene TRBV5-1 combines with J gene TRBJ2-6; D is unresolved. Germline lookup yields CDR1 SGHRS and CDR2 YFSETQ. CDR3 length equals 15 residues. The V end was cut by 4 bases, the J end by 3 bases, with 11 bases between. Here the CDR3 reads CASSTLSSGANVLTF. DNA for the CDR3: TGCGCCAGCAGCACACTGAGTAGTGGGGCCAACGTCCTGACTTTC.

This clone was picked up one time. The genes are TRBV18 and TRBJ1-2; possibly TRBD1 for D (5 bases). Trimming pared 3 bases from V and 4 bases from J, leaving 12 bases between. Germline V lookup: CDR1 KGHSH, CDR2 LQKENI. The CDR3 extends over 14 amino acids. Here the CDR3 DNA reads TGTGCCAGCTCACCTTATGTCACAGGCTATGGCTACACCTTC. Translation gives CASSPYVTGYGYTF.

The rearrangement uses TRBV5-4 and TRBJ1-1, with D perhaps matching TRBD1 (6 bases). V was clipped by 0 bases and J by 4 bases, with 16 bases between them. The germline CDR1 and CDR2 sequences are SGHNT and YYREEE (reference sequence). The CDR3 consists of 16 residues. This CDR3 is CASSLGPPGASTEAFF. In DNA form, the CDR3 reads TGTGCCAGCAGCTTGGGCCCCCCAGGGGCTAGCACTGAAGCTTTCTTT. Using reference TRBV5-4 and TRBJ1-1 for the parts outside the CDR3, the full variable domain is ETGVTQSPTHLIKTRGQQVTLRCSSQSGHNTVSWYQQALGQGPQFIFQYYREEENGRGNFPPRFSGLQFPNYSSELNVNALELDDSALYLCASSLGPPGASTEAFFGQGTRLTVV.

This clone was observed a few times. The chain has TRBV2 and TRBJ2-2; D not certain. This CDR3 region has 13 residues. From germline, CDR1 is SNHLY and CDR2 FYNNEI. The V end was cut by 10 bases, the J end by 5 bases, with 14 bases between. DNA for the CDR3: TGTGCCACCGCCCCTAGGCAGACCGGGGAGCTGTTTTTT. Translated: CATAPRQTGELFF.

This chain connects TRBV27 to TRBJ2-3; tentatively, D is TRBD1 (7 bases). Germline loops: CDR1 MNHEY, CDR2 SMNVEV (reference sequence). This CDR3 contains 14 residues. Trimming cost V 8 bases and J 7 bases, with 19 bases left between them. CDR3 protein: CASRGDRARNTQYF. The CDR3 coding sequence is TGTGCCAGCCGCGGGGACAGAGCACGAAATACGCAGTATTTT.

The chain uses TRBV6-1 and TRBJ2-1, with unresolved D. The CDR3 sequence is 12 residues long. V lost 3 bases, J lost 5 bases, and 5 bases lay in between. Per germline, CDR1 MNHNS and CDR2 SASEGT. In DNA form, the CDR3 reads TGTGCCAGCAGTGATATGAACAATGAGCAGTTCTTC. Its translation is CASSDMNNEQFF.

The chain recombines TRBV5-8 with TRBJ2-3; D is perhaps TRBD2 (6 bases). The CDR3 has 15 amino acids. Germline CDR1 and CDR2: SGHTS and YDEGEE. V dropped 4 bases and J dropped 0 bases, with 12 bases sitting between them. The CDR3 DNA reads TGTGCCAGCAGCCCCATTGGGGGGAGCACAGATACGCAGTATTTT. This gives the protein CASSPIGGSTDTQYF.

The J gene is TRBJ2-1, the V gene TRBV4-2; TRBD2 might be the D (5 bases). Trimming stripped 1 base from V and 2 bases from J, with 15 bases between. The CDR3 has 17 residues. Germline lookup yields CDR1 LGHNA and CDR2 YNFKEQ. The DNA of the CDR3 is TGTGCCAGCAGCCAAGGTTTCAGCCAGGAGGCCTACAATGAGCAGTTCTTC. Amino acids: CASSQGFSQEAYNEQFF.

This clone was counted a single time. The chain links TRBV7-2 to TRBJ2-1; no firm D call. This CDR3 contains 14 residues. V was shortened by 1 base and J by 3 bases, with 7 bases between the two germline ends. CDR1 is SGHTA and CDR2 is FQGNSA in the germline V gene. CDR3 nucleotides: TGTGCCAGCAGCTTAGGCGTGGACTACAATGAGCAGTTCTTC. It codes for CASSLGVDYNEQFF. The whole variable domain, filled in from reference TRBV7-2 and TRBJ2-1, reads GAGVSQSPSNKVTEKGKDVELRCDPISGHTALYWYRQSLGQGLEFLIYFQGNSAPDKSGLPSDRFSAERTGGSVSTLTIQRTQQEDSAVYLCASSLGVDYNEQFFGPGTRLTVL.

This chain connects TRBV9 to TRBJ2-5, with 13 bases matching TRBD2. V was pared by 4 bases and J by 3 bases, with 6 bases of the junction left unmatched. There are 16 residues in the CDR3. Per germline, CDR1 SGDLS and CDR2 YYNGEE. In nucleotides, the CDR3 is TGTGCCAGCAGCATTTCCGGGACTAGCGGGAAAGAGACCCAGTACTTC. Amino acids: CASSISGTSGKETQYF.

The chain employs TRBV5-4 and TRBJ2-5; TRBD1 aligns across 9 bases. The length of the CDR3 is 14 residues. Germline V lookup: CDR1 SGHNT, CDR2 YYREEE (reference sequence). J gave up 4 bases and V 3 bases, and 4 bases lay outside the gene matches. CDR3 amino acids: CASSSQDRGETQYF. The CDR3 nucleotides are TGTGCCAGCAGCTCCCAGGACAGGGGAGAGACCCAGTACTTC.

V gene TRBV5-8 combines with J gene TRBJ2-1; D may be TRBD2 (6 bases). Trimming took off 4 bases at V and 7 bases at J, with 9 bases between the two ends. The germline V gene encodes CDR1 SGHTS and CDR2 YDEGEE. This CDR3 has 12 residues. CDR3 region: CASSRGGNEQFF. The CDR3, as DNA: TGTGCCAGCAGCCGTGGGGGGAATGAGCAGTTCTTC.

The chain combines TRBV18 with TRBJ2-7; D is possibly TRBD1 (5 bases). The ends were cut back, 4 bases at V and 4 bases at J, with 17 bases in the middle. The CDR3 length is 15 residues. CDR1 and CDR2 from the germline V gene are KGHSH and LQKENI. CDR3 nucleotide sequence: TGTGCCAGCTCACGAGTCGGTGTAGGGGTATACGAGCAGTACTTC. Protein product: CASSRVGVGVYEQYF.

This clone has just a few counts. The CDR3: CASSPGGTANYEQYF. For the CDR3, the DNA is TGCGCCAGCAGCCCTGGGGGAACAGCCAACTACGAGCAGTACTTC. V gene TRBV5-1 combines with J gene TRBJ2-7, with D perhaps given as TRBD1 or TRBD2 (5 bases each). Trimming shortened V by 4 bases and J by 3 bases, and 17 bases separated the two germline ends. The CDR3 runs 15 residues. Germline loops: CDR1 SGHRS, CDR2 YFSETQ.

The rearrangement uses TRBV5-1 and TRBJ2-1; no reliable D call. CDR1 SGHRS and CDR2 YFSETQ come from the germline V gene. CDR3 length: 15 amino acids. Trimming shortened V by 2 bases and J by 0 bases, and 9 bases separated the two germline ends. The CDR3 region has the DNA TGCGCCAGCAGCTTAACGGGCCACTCCTACAATGAGCAGTTCTTC. Translation: CASSLTGHSYNEQFF.

V and J are TRBV4-1 and TRBJ1-1; D unresolved. CDR3 length equals 15 residues. Trimming left V 0 bases short and J 10 bases short, with 18 bases between. Germline lookup yields CDR1 MGHRA and CDR2 YSYEKL. The CDR3 region has the DNA TGCGCCAGCAGCCAAGATGCCAGGACCACACCGTTAGCTTTCTTT. This encodes CASSQDARTTPLAFF.

This clone was recorded at least ten times. This sequence joins TRBV9 and TRBJ1-4; 7 nucleotides agree with TRBD1. The J segment lost 0 bases and the V segment lost 1 base, leaving 9 bases of the junction unmatched. CDR3 length: 18 amino acids. CDR1 is SGDLS, CDR2 YYNGEE, per germline. CDR3 in DNA: TGTGCCAGCAGCGTATCCCCAGGGGGGCTTGCAACTAATGAAAAACTGTTTTTT. Protein sequence: CASSVSPGGLATNEKLFF.

In its sample, this clone was seen once. For the CDR3, the DNA is TGTGCCAGCAGCCCTTCCTGGGTAAATCAGCCCCAGCATTTT. This encodes CASSPSWVNQPQHF. This chain connects TRBV6-4 to TRBJ1-5; D ambiguous. The germline V and J ends were trimmed by 6 bases and 4 bases, with 13 bases remaining between them. The CDR3 has 14 residues. Germline V gene sequence: CDR1 MRHNA, CDR2 SNTAGT.

This chain uses TRBV27 with TRBJ1-1, with TRBD1 as a possible D gene (6 bases). Germline V gene sequence: CDR1 MNHEY, CDR2 SMNVEV (reference sequence). V lost 3 bases, J lost 4 bases, and 18 bases lay in between. The CDR3 has 16 amino acids. This chain's CDR3 is CASSFTGPSEGTEAFF. The CDR3 nucleotides are TGTGCCAGCAGTTTTACAGGGCCGAGTGAAGGCACTGAAGCTTTCTTT.

The chain combines TRBV19 with TRBJ2-5, with D possibly TRBD1 on 8 matching bases. There are 17 residues in the CDR3. Germline CDR1 is LNHDA and CDR2 is SQIVND (reference sequence). V was clipped by 6 bases and J by 4 bases, with 24 bases between them. The CDR3, as DNA: TGTGCCAGTAGCGAAAGGCCCCGAAACAGGGGGGGAGAGACCCAGTACTTC. As protein: CASSERPRNRGGETQYF.